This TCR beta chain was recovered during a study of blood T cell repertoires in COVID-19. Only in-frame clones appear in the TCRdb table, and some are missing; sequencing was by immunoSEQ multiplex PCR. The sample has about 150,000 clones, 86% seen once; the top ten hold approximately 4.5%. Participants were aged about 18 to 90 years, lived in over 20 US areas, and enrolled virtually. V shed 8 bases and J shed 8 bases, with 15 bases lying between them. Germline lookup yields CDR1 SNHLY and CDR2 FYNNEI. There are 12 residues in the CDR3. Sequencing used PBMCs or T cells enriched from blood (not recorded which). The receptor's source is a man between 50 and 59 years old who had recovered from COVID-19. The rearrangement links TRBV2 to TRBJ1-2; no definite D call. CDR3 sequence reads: CASLRAVGGYTF. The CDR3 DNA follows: TGTGCCAGCTTAAGAGCGGTGGGAGGCTACACCTTC.